Listed below are T cell receptor beta chains from one sample, sequenced in a study of cytomegalovirus exposure and HLA in healthy donors. Here immunoSEQ multiplex PCR was the method, and the copy in TCRdb shows in-frame clones only, minus some. Altogether about 190,000 clones are present, 80% to 85% being singletons, with the ten largest covering approximately 0.25%. The sequencing input was PBMCs. These receptors were collected from a boy aged 5-17 years in good health and CMV-seronegative. The CDR3 runs from the conserved cysteine through the conserved F or W. The D gene is left open where the match is weak. Not every row has a clone size; where given, it reads once, few, many or a size class.

v_call	j_call	d_call	clone_size	cdr3_aa	cdr3_nt
TRBV25-1	TRBJ1-1	.	.	CASSETGVTEAFF	TGTGCCAGCAGTGAAACGGGGGTCACTGAAGCTTTCTTT
TRBV7-3	TRBJ1-3	.	few	CASSLEGEIGNTIYF	TGTGCCAGCAGCTTAGAGGGTGAAATTGGAAACACCATATATTTT
TRBV19	TRBJ2-6	.	.	CASSTTGSGANVLTF	TGTGCCAGTAGTACCACAGGGTCTGGGGCCAACGTCCTGACTTTC
TRBV5-1	TRBJ1-4	.	.	CASSSSGGVGEKLFF	TGCGCCAGCAGCTCCTCGGGGGGGGTAGGCGAAAAACTGTTTTTT
TRBV9	TRBJ2-1	.	.	CASSVSGSSYNEQFF	TGTGCCAGCAGCGTTTCGGGTAGCTCCTACAATGAGCAGTTCTTC
TRBV28	TRBJ2-1	TRBD2	.	CASSIAPGLAGRGQFF	TGTGCCAGCAGTATAGCTCCGGGACTAGCGGGAAGAGGGCAGTTCTTC
TRBV5-1	TRBJ1-6	.	.	CASSFQGYDSPLHF	TGCGCCAGCAGCTTCCAGGGTTATGATTCACCCCTCCACTTT
TRBV27	TRBJ2-1	.	.	CASSLLSLRRGSDNEQFF	TGTGCCAGCAGTTTATTATCCCTCAGAAGAGGGTCGGACAATGAGCAGTTCTTC
TRBV6-5	TRBJ2-1	TRBD2	.	CASSPTSGGAWQQFF	TGTGCCAGCAGTCCAACTAGCGGGGGGGCCTGGCAGCAGTTCTTC
TRBV9	TRBJ2-5	TRBD1	once	CASSVTGDQETQYF	TGTGCCAGCAGCGTTACAGGGGATCAAGAGACCCAGTACTTC
TRBV28	TRBJ1-4	.	.	CASSSDISLFF	TGTGCCAGCAGTTCGGACATTTCGCTGTTTTTT
TRBV5-4	TRBJ2-7	TRBD2	.	CALKGGRGNEQYF	TGTGCCCTCAAGGGCGGGAGAGGGAACGAGCAGTACTTC
TRBV5-1	TRBJ2-7	.	.	CASSLDGSRGVYYEQYF	TGCGCCAGCAGCTTGGATGGGTCCAGGGGGGTTTACTACGAGCAGTACTTC
TRBV11-2	TRBJ2-1	TRBD2	.	CASSLTSAYNEQFF	TGTGCCAGCAGCTTGACTAGCGCCTACAATGAGCAGTTCTTC
TRBV11-2	TRBJ2-5	.	.	CASSLDRGIQETQYF	TGTGCCAGCAGCTTAGATCGCGGGATACAAGAGACCCAGTACTTC
TRBV29-1	TRBJ1-2	.	.	CSVEDWSGANYGYTF	TGCAGCGTTGAAGATTGGTCAGGGGCTAACTATGGCTACACCTTC
TRBV19	TRBJ1-2	TRBD1	.	CATAPLQGAGDDGYTF	TGTGCCACCGCACCGCTACAGGGGGCTGGCGATGATGGCTACACCTTC
TRBV27	TRBJ1-4	.	.	CASSLAGSEKLFF	TGTGCCAGCAGTTTAGCGGGCAGCGAAAAACTGTTTTTT
TRBV6-6	TRBJ2-7	.	few	CASSYTAPGEQYF	TGTGCCAGCAGTTACACAGCCCCAGGCGAGCAGTACTTC
TRBV7-3	TRBJ1-2	TRBD1	.	CASSSRTGSAGYTF	TGTGCCAGCAGCTCGCGGACAGGCTCCGCTGGCTACACCTTC
TRBV6-6	TRBJ2-4	TRBD1	.	CASTSGGPKNIQYF	TGTGCCAGCACTTCAGGGGGTCCCAAAAACATTCAGTACTTC
TRBV30	TRBJ1-2	.	.	CAWGGSYYGYTF	TGTGCCTGGGGGGGGAGTTACTATGGCTACACCTTC
TRBV6-5	TRBJ1-5	.	few	CASSSPSQPQHF	TGTGCCAGCAGTTCTCCTTCCCAGCCCCAGCATTTT
TRBV6-5	TRBJ2-5	TRBD2	.	CASRVAGGPETQYF	TGTGCCAGCAGGGTAGCGGGAGGGCCGGAGACCCAGTACTTC
TRBV9	TRBJ2-7	.	.	CASSVVGGLEEQYF	TGTGCCAGCAGCGTAGTGGGGGGACTTGAGGAGCAGTACTTC
TRBV5-4	TRBJ2-7	TRBD1	.	CASSPRQGAHSEQYF	TGTGCCAGCAGCCCAAGACAGGGGGCGCACAGCGAGCAGTACTTC